This TCR beta chain was identified during a study of cytomegalovirus exposure and HLA in healthy donors. Whereas donors were nominally healthy upon sampling, unrecorded immune exposures were probable. V lost 4 bases to trimming and J lost 4 bases; unmatched junction nucleotides: 4. CDR1 is SGHRS and CDR2 is YFSETQ in the germline V gene. This CDR3 has 14 residues. PCR involved 60 Vbeta and 13 Jbeta primers. This table comes from immunoSEQ multiplex PCR, and its TCRdb copy is limited to in-frame clones, with some not included. The table records over 150,000 clones, around 79% of them present only once.

This chain uses TRBV5-1 with TRBJ2-5, with 10 bases aligning to TRBD1. The TCR originated in a man aged 35 to 55 in good health and CMV-seronegative. Source material: PBMCs. The CDR3 bases are TGCGCCAGCAGCGCGACAGGGGGCTTAGAGACCCAGTACTTC. This gives the protein CASSATGGLETQYF.